Listed below are T cell receptor beta chains from one sample, sequenced in a study of T cell repertoires in cytomegalovirus infection. TCRdb recomputed calls from the reads with MiXCR, one row per CDR3 protein. Here the sample spans about 500,000 distinct CDR3 sequences, around 35% being singletons. Their antigens remain unidentified. Here the sequenced sample was cultured PBMCs, taken from culture after CMV antigen stimulation. Every receptor here comes from a human donor in good health (CMV status not recorded). Some clones in this sample may be carry-over from other donors' samples. Each CDR3 is given with its conserved first and last residue. D genes are given only for firm matches. Size values are once, few and many counts, or a class for expanded clones, and some rows have none.

j_call: TRBJ2-2; clone_size: -; d_call: -; v_call: TRBV10-3; cdr3_aa: CAIRLTANTGELFF; cdr3_nt: TGTGCCATCAGATTGACAGCGAACACCGGGGAGCTGTTTTTT
j_call: TRBJ1-1; clone_size: -; d_call: -; v_call: TRBV15; cdr3_aa: CATSRGRTGLNEAFF; cdr3_nt: TGTGCCACCAGCAGAGGAAGAACAGGGCTGAATGAAGCTTTCTTT
j_call: TRBJ2-5; clone_size: few; d_call: TRBD1; v_call: TRBV4-1; cdr3_aa: CASSQEGTGGRTETQYF; cdr3_nt: TGCGCCAGCAGCCAAGAAGGGACAGGGGGCCGGACAGAGACCCAGTACTTC
j_call: TRBJ2-7; clone_size: -; d_call: -; v_call: TRBV23-1; cdr3_aa: CASPGRRYSYEQYF; cdr3_nt: TGCGCCAGTCCAGGGCGCAGGTACTCCTACGAGCAGTACTTC
j_call: TRBJ1-4; clone_size: -; d_call: TRBD1; v_call: TRBV12-3/TRBV12-4; cdr3_aa: CASSPGQGLEKLFF; cdr3_nt: TGTGCCAGCAGTCCGGGACAGGGATTGGAAAAACTGTTTTTT
j_call: TRBJ2-3; clone_size: few; d_call: TRBD2; v_call: TRBV28; cdr3_aa: CASSGYVAGGKTSTDTQYF; cdr3_nt: TGTGCCAGCAGTGGATACGTAGCGGGAGGAAAAACTAGCACAGATACGCAGTATTTT
j_call: TRBJ1-3; clone_size: -; d_call: -; v_call: TRBV20-1; cdr3_aa: CSARDPSGNTIYF; cdr3_nt: TGCAGTGCTAGAGATCCCAGTGGAAACACCATATATTTT
j_call: TRBJ1-2; clone_size: once; d_call: TRBD1; v_call: TRBV5-4; cdr3_aa: CASSSRDRGLAGYTF; cdr3_nt: TGTGCCAGCAGCTCGCGGGACAGGGGGCTAGCTGGCTACACCTTC
j_call: TRBJ1-1; clone_size: -; d_call: -; v_call: TRBV5-1; cdr3_aa: CASSLDGQSEAFF; cdr3_nt: TGCGCCAGCAGCTTGGACGGTCAATCTGAAGCTTTCTTT
j_call: TRBJ2-3; clone_size: -; d_call: -; v_call: TRBV5-1; cdr3_aa: CASSEGRPTDTQYF; cdr3_nt: TGCGCCAGCAGTGAGGGACGGCCCACAGATACGCAGTATTTT
j_call: TRBJ2-3; clone_size: -; d_call: TRBD2; v_call: TRBV12-3/TRBV12-4; cdr3_aa: CASSSSGSITDTQYF; cdr3_nt: TGTGCCAGCAGTTCTAGCGGGAGTATAACAGATACGCAGTATTTT
j_call: TRBJ2-5; clone_size: -; d_call: -; v_call: TRBV19; cdr3_aa: CASSHPPLTGLGETQYF; cdr3_nt: TGTGCCAGTAGCCATCCCCCTCTTACAGGACTGGGCGAGACCCAGTACTTC
j_call: TRBJ2-3; clone_size: few; d_call: -; v_call: TRBV7-9; cdr3_aa: CASSSPGSTDTQYF; cdr3_nt: TGTGCCAGCAGCTCCCCTGGAAGCACAGATACGCAGTATTTT
j_call: TRBJ2-5; clone_size: many; d_call: TRBD2; v_call: TRBV7-9; cdr3_aa: CASTGERESAQTQYF; cdr3_nt: TGTGCCAGCACCGGGGAGCGGGAGTCGGCCCAGACCCAGTACTTC
j_call: TRBJ2-1; clone_size: -; d_call: TRBD2; v_call: TRBV12-3/TRBV12-4; cdr3_aa: CATRLAGVANEQFF; cdr3_nt: TGTGCCACCCGACTAGCGGGAGTTGCAAATGAGCAGTTCTTC
j_call: TRBJ1-1; clone_size: few; d_call: -; v_call: TRBV27; cdr3_aa: CASSFYRNTEAFF; cdr3_nt: TGTGCCAGCAGTTTTTACAGGAACACTGAAGCTTTCTTT
j_call: TRBJ1-2; clone_size: -; d_call: TRBD1; v_call: TRBV6-2/TRBV6-3; cdr3_aa: CASSYTGDYGYTF; cdr3_nt: TGTGCCAGCAGTTACACAGGGGACTATGGCTACACCTTC
j_call: TRBJ2-2; clone_size: once; d_call: -; v_call: TRBV12-3/TRBV12-4; cdr3_aa: CASSLKLVVPGELFF; cdr3_nt: TGTGCCAGCAGTTTGAAACTAGTGGTTCCCGGGGAGCTGTTTTTT
j_call: TRBJ2-7; clone_size: -; d_call: -; v_call: TRBV6-2/TRBV6-3; cdr3_aa: CASNRDVWGEQYF; cdr3_nt: TGTGCCAGCAACCGGGACGTTTGGGGCGAGCAGTACTTC
j_call: TRBJ2-1; clone_size: few; d_call: -; v_call: TRBV28; cdr3_aa: CASSRSETAELSYNEQFF; cdr3_nt: TGTGCCAGCAGCCGAAGCGAAACAGCGGAGTTGTCCTACAATGAGCAGTTCTTC
j_call: TRBJ2-7; clone_size: -; d_call: -; v_call: TRBV24-1; cdr3_aa: CATSDLGGDEQYF; cdr3_nt: TGTGCCACCAGTGATTTGGGCGGGGACGAGCAGTACTTC
j_call: TRBJ2-1; clone_size: few; d_call: -; v_call: TRBV7-2; cdr3_aa: CASSLEPRGHEQFF; cdr3_nt: TGTGCCAGCAGCTTAGAGCCCAGGGGCCATGAGCAGTTCTTC
j_call: TRBJ2-3; clone_size: -; d_call: -; v_call: TRBV7-2; cdr3_aa: CATTSPSTDTQYF; cdr3_nt: TGTGCCACTACATCCCCTAGCACAGATACGCAGTATTTT
j_call: TRBJ2-7; clone_size: -; d_call: -; v_call: TRBV20-1; cdr3_aa: CSAREGSGVQYF; cdr3_nt: TGCAGTGCTAGAGAAGGTAGTGGGGTGCAGTACTTC
j_call: TRBJ2-1; clone_size: -; d_call: -; v_call: TRBV7-3; cdr3_aa: CASSPVGSQQGEQFF; cdr3_nt: TGTGCCAGCAGCCCCGTGGGCAGCCAACAAGGAGAGCAGTTCTTC
j_call: TRBJ1-4; clone_size: many; d_call: -; v_call: TRBV12-3/TRBV12-4; cdr3_aa: CASSLRGGGEKLFF; cdr3_nt: TGTGCCAGCAGCCTTCGGGGAGGAGGTGAAAAACTGTTTTTT
j_call: TRBJ1-1; clone_size: -; d_call: -; v_call: TRBV19; cdr3_aa: CASTSSGGGNTEAFF; cdr3_nt: TGTGCCAGTACCTCCTCTGGGGGTGGGAACACTGAAGCTTTCTTT
j_call: TRBJ2-2; clone_size: few; d_call: TRBD1; v_call: TRBV7-2; cdr3_aa: CASSLSARQGSTGELFF; cdr3_nt: TGTGCCAGCAGCTTAAGTGCGCGACAGGGCTCCACCGGGGAGCTGTTTTTT
j_call: TRBJ2-5; clone_size: -; d_call: TRBD1; v_call: TRBV5-5; cdr3_aa: CASSRTGTETQYF; cdr3_nt: TGTGCCAGCAGCCGGACAGGGACAGAGACCCAGTACTTC
j_call: TRBJ2-5; clone_size: few; d_call: TRBD2; v_call: TRBV11-2; cdr3_aa: CASSLVRGNQETQYF; cdr3_nt: TGTGCCAGCAGCTTAGTGCGGGGGAACCAAGAGACCCAGTACTTC
j_call: TRBJ2-5; clone_size: few; d_call: -; v_call: TRBV7-6; cdr3_aa: CASSYDSTKTQYF; cdr3_nt: TGTGCCAGCAGCTACGACAGTACGAAGACCCAGTACTTC
j_call: TRBJ2-7; clone_size: -; d_call: TRBD2; v_call: TRBV10-3; cdr3_aa: CAISTGTSDVYEQYF; cdr3_nt: TGTGCCATCAGTACCGGGACTAGCGACGTCTACGAGCAGTACTTC
j_call: TRBJ1-1; clone_size: -; d_call: TRBD1; v_call: TRBV2; cdr3_aa: CASSYSGTDQNTEAFF; cdr3_nt: TGTGCCAGCAGTTACTCCGGGACAGACCAGAACACTGAAGCTTTCTTT
j_call: TRBJ2-2; clone_size: -; d_call: TRBD2; v_call: TRBV4-1; cdr3_aa: CASSQLTSARGSTGELFF; cdr3_nt: TGCGCCAGCAGCCAACTGACTAGCGCCCGGGGGTCCACCGGGGAGCTGTTTTTT
j_call: TRBJ2-3; clone_size: -; d_call: -; v_call: TRBV7-9; cdr3_aa: CASSFPKAGRTDTQYF; cdr3_nt: TGTGCCAGCAGCTTTCCCAAGGCGGGACGGACAGATACGCAGTATTTT
j_call: TRBJ2-1; clone_size: -; d_call: -; v_call: TRBV7-2; cdr3_aa: CASSSTLGLAQEQFF; cdr3_nt: TGTGCCAGCAGCTCTACCTTAGGTCTAGCGCAAGAGCAGTTCTTC
j_call: TRBJ2-7; clone_size: -; d_call: -; v_call: TRBV28; cdr3_aa: CASSLSGSGEQYF; cdr3_nt: TGTGCCAGCAGTTTATCGGGTTCGGGGGAGCAGTACTTC
j_call: TRBJ2-5; clone_size: few; d_call: -; v_call: TRBV5-8; cdr3_aa: CASSGGGHTRAETQYF; cdr3_nt: TGTGCCAGCAGCGGAGGCGGACATACCCGAGCGGAGACCCAGTACTTC
j_call: TRBJ1-5; clone_size: few; d_call: -; v_call: TRBV12-3/TRBV12-4; cdr3_aa: CASSLNLGGQPQHF; cdr3_nt: TGTGCCAGCAGTTTAAATCTGGGGGGTCAGCCCCAGCATTTT
j_call: TRBJ2-6; clone_size: few; d_call: -; v_call: TRBV7-2; cdr3_aa: CASSPQPGANVLTF; cdr3_nt: TGTGCCAGCAGCCCCCAACCTGGGGCCAACGTCCTGACTTTC
j_call: TRBJ2-7; clone_size: -; d_call: -; v_call: TRBV5-4; cdr3_aa: CASSSTRTYEQYF; cdr3_nt: TGTGCCAGCAGCTCGACACGAACCTACGAGCAGTACTTC
j_call: TRBJ2-5; clone_size: few; d_call: TRBD2; v_call: TRBV13; cdr3_aa: CASSRGRPGLAVYF; cdr3_nt: TGTGCCAGCAGCCGGGGACGTCCGGGACTAGCGGTTTACTTC
j_call: TRBJ1-5; clone_size: few; d_call: -; v_call: TRBV10-3; cdr3_aa: CAISEPNRGQPQHF; cdr3_nt: TGTGCCATCAGTGAGCCCAACCGTGGACAGCCCCAGCATTTT